The present entry profiles one TCR beta chain with its context. This clonotype has ten or more counts. This clone's antigen is unknown. No base qualities exist here, and no much larger clone lies one base off it. V has 1 base trimmed and J has 6 bases trimmed; junction bases matching no gene number 8. The germline V gene supplies CDR1 LGHNA and CDR2 YSLEER. Including cysteine and phenylalanine, the CDR3 has 16 amino acids. The DNA shown is the 48-base CDR3, in frame from base 1. TCRdb lists the instrument as Illumina Genome Analyzer IIx. TCRdb reprocessed the public reads (quality trimming at Q25 with fastp, clone calling with MiXCR) and kept in-frame beta chains. One record per CDR3 amino acid sequence lists the most common genes and DNA. Across this sample there are 12,000 to 15,000 distinct CDR3 sequences, with more than 30% seen only once. The ten largest clonotypes hold 15% to 20% of the sample.

The data were obtained in a study (dated by TCRdb to 2012 to 2014). This clonotype was obtained from a human donor. The chain is encoded by TRBV4-3 joined to TRBJ2-1; TRBD1 fits 8 bases in the junction. What was sequenced was blood. The CDR3 amino acid sequence is: CASSQGSGQEPNEQFF. Here is the DNA: TGCGCCAGCAGCCAAGGGTCGGGACAGGAGCCCAATGAGCAGTTCTTC.